This T cell receptor beta chain came from a study of blood T cell repertoires in COVID-19. About the research overall: Sites in the United States, Italy and Spain provided acute and convalescent COVID-19 samples. From T cells, B-cell-depleted T cells, or PBMCs came the material, which was cDNA or gDNA.

CDR3 length: 12 residues. The ends were cut back, 7 bases at V and 6 bases at J, with 10 bases in the middle. Germline-derived CDR1 and CDR2 are MNHEY and SVGAGI. The count of this clone is one. Authors' data handling: Researchers report that nucleated cell counts were estimated from reference gene primer amplification. The assay was immunoSEQ multiplex PCR, and TCRdb's table has in-frame clones only and misses some. V, J and clone size are those of that table, while D and trimming were read from the DNA. The sample yields about 100,000 clones, roughly nine tenths seen once. This sequence originates from a human donor with active COVID-19. The donor label of this sample is uncertain. The V and J genes are TRBV6-5 and TRBJ2-1, with D possibly being TRBD1 (6 bases). Sequencing was carried out using peripheral blood. CDR3 sequence: CASNRVGNEQFF. In nucleotides, the CDR3 is TGTGCCAGCAACAGGGTGGGCAATGAGCAGTTCTTC.